A selection of T cell receptor beta chains follows, all from one sample in a study of tumor-infiltrating lymphocytes in primary liver carcinoma. TCRdb ran MiXCR on the multiplex PCR reads and lists one entry per CDR3 protein. The repertoire holds roughly 120,000 distinct CDR3 sequences, 64% seen once, with 8.4% in the top ten. Sequencing was performed on liver tumor tissue from sampling region 3. The receptors derive from a woman between 55 and 75 years old with primary liver carcinoma and hepatitis B virus infection. The CDR3 runs from the conserved cysteine through the conserved F or W. Clone size is given for some rows only: seen once, a few or many times, or a class if the clone is expanded.

clone_size cdr3_length v_call cdr3_aa
many 14 TRBV4-1 CASSQDAGGSEQYF
. 14 TRBV29-1 CSVTWWAIGSLLHF
once 12 TRBV11-3 CASRPRLDTQYF
many 12 TRBV6-2/TRBV6-3 CASSTAAYEQYF
few 15 TRBV6-6 CASSLQGTGANVLTF
. 13 TRBV5-1 CTSGLAGVGEQYF
many 16 TRBV6-5 CASRAWGQAEATEAFF
. 16 TRBV4-1 CTSSQGGPEASYEQYF
. 15 TRBV11-3 CASSPTVGITGELFF
. 16 TRBV6-1 CASSTAGARGSYEQYF
. 17 TRBV6-5 CASSTRQVERVNYGYTF
. 15 TRBV6-1 CASSEALGGGNTTYF
many 13 TRBV10-2 CASITGALTEAFF
. 14 TRBV6-1 CASSLTSGPETQYF
many 17 TRBV11-2 CASSPRGQLAGLETQYF
. 15 TRBV11-2 CVISLIPGATDTQYF
many 18 TRBV25-1 CASSEPTVFGGSYNEQFF
. 14 TRBV29-1 CSVAIGSPTDTQYF
. 16 TRBV21-1 CASTHRTGFGNQRQHF
. 12 TRBV28 CASGLRYNEQFF
. 15 TRBV10-2 CANSESDFGCFTQYF
many 13 TRBV12-3/TRBV12-4 CASSLDEGSGRFF
many 14 TRBV6-5 CASSTTWGTDTQYF
once 18 TRBV7-8 CTSSTPPGEGSYNNEQFF
. 11 TRBV2 CASAQGREQFF
many 15 TRBV6-1 CASSVADSLNQPQHF
. 13 TRBV15 CATSNRVQETQYF
. 17 TRBV28 CASSDTPGQGSNQPQHF
many 15 TRBV5-1 CASSLNAGRGYEQYF
. 12 TRBV11-2 CASITGYHEQYF
. 12 TRBV28 CAVTGGGYGYTF
once 15 TRBV7-9 CAMSLHGVGANVLTF
. 15 TRBV5-1 CASSSLAGGPNEQFF
. 17 TRBV6-5 CASSYSSLSGKQNEQFF
. 13 TRBV28 CASRPNGLYEQYF
. 15 TRBV19 CASSAGTSGSPTQYF